The clone carrying this T cell receptor (beta chain) was found a few times. The antigen remains unidentified. TCRdb reanalysed the reads using MiXCR and keeps one entry per CDR3 protein. The sample has about 310,000 distinct CDR3 sequences; roughly 25% are singletons. Trimming took off 5 bases at V and 3 bases at J, with 20 bases between the two ends. From germline, CDR1 is MNHEY and CDR2 SVGEGT. The CDR3 is 18 residues long. The data originate from a study of T cell repertoires in cytomegalovirus infection. General observations from the study: CMV carriers having the relevant HLA were flagged by cumulative public TCR beta family frequency.

The receptor comes from a human donor in good health (CMV status not recorded). Some clones in this sample may be carry-over from other donors' samples. The starting material was cultured PBMCs, obtained from culture after CMV antigen stimulation. The chain uses TRBV6-2 or TRBV6-3 and TRBJ2-6, with a possible D match to TRBD2 (6 bases). CDR3 sequence: CASSLPQGGLDGANVLTF. DNA of the CDR3: TGTGCCAGCAGTCTCCCGCAGGGAGGACTGGATGGGGCCAACGTCCTGACTTTC.